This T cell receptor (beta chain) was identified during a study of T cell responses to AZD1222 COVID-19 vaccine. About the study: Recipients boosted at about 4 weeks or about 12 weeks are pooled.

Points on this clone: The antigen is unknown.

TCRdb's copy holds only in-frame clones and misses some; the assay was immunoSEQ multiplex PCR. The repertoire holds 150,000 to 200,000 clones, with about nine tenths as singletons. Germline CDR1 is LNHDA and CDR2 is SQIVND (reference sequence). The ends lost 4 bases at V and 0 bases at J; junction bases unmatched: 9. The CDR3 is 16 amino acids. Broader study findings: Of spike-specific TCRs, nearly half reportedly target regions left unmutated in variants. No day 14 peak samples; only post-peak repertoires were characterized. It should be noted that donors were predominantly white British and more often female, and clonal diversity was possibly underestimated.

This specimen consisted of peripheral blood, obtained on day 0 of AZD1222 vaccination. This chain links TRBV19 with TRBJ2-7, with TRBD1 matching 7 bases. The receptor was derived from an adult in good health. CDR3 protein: CASSTLPGQSSYEQYF. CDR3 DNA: TGTGCCAGTAGTACTCTACCGGGACAGAGCTCCTACGAGCAGTACTTC.